These T cell receptor beta chains were read from a single sample in a study of a mutant IDH1 vaccine in newly diagnosed glioma. Produced via immunoSEQ multiplex PCR; TCRdb's table is partial and in-frame only. Of tens of thousands of clones listed, 84% are singletons. For these TCRs, the target antigens are not known. The input for sequencing was PBMCs, taken from a glioma patient whose treatment included an IDH1 peptide vaccine. These receptors were obtained from a woman aged 30 to 39 with glioma. Some clones in this sample may be carry-over from other donors' samples. The CDR3 runs from the conserved cysteine through the conserved F or W. Each record gives: V gene, J gene, clone size, CDR3 protein. Clone size appears in some rows only: once, few, many, or a class for an expanded clone.

V: TRBV2; J: TRBJ2-2; size: .; CDR3: CASSGGANTGELFF
V: TRBV30; J: TRBJ2-7; size: .; CDR3: CAWSPHRDEQYF
V: TRBV10-3; J: TRBJ1-5; size: .; CDR3: CAISTGIPTREPQHF
V: TRBV7-2; J: TRBJ2-3; size: .; CDR3: CASSLLRGGPPRDTQYF
V: TRBV27; J: TRBJ1-4; size: .; CDR3: CASSSQGAREKLFF
V: TRBV6-4; J: TRBJ1-1; size: few; CDR3: CASSDTPPGTEAFF
V: TRBV30; J: TRBJ2-3; size: .; CDR3: CAWKASFTDTQYF
V: TRBV6-1; J: TRBJ2-5; size: .; CDR3: CASTYRAGLGETQYF
V: TRBV7-9; J: TRBJ1-1; size: .; CDR3: CASSLGGQGIAEAFF
V: TRBV19; J: TRBJ2-3; size: .; CDR3: CASSRVPTASTDTQYF
V: TRBV6-5; J: TRBJ1-1; size: .; CDR3: CASSRGGNTEAFF
V: TRBV7-7; J: TRBJ2-3; size: .; CDR3: CASSLAGGPPDTQYF
V: TRBV5-4; J: TRBJ2-3; size: .; CDR3: CASSLKRESTDTQYF
V: TRBV5-1; J: TRBJ2-6; size: .; CDR3: CASSPEGRGANVLTF
V: TRBV29-1; J: TRBJ2-3; size: .; CDR3: CSIIRGSADTQYF
V: TRBV9; J: TRBJ1-1; size: .; CDR3: CASSGGAEGDTEAFF
V: TRBV6-5; J: TRBJ2-3; size: .; CDR3: CASSPREGADTQYF
V: TRBV4-1; J: TRBJ2-1; size: once; CDR3: CASSQEETSAYNEQFF
V: TRBV25-1; J: TRBJ2-1; size: .; CDR3: CASSELGGRINNEQFF
V: TRBV7-9; J: TRBJ2-1; size: once; CDR3: CASTEYNEQFF
V: TRBV9; J: TRBJ2-7; size: .; CDR3: CASSKSGSSYEQYF
V: TRBV4-2; J: TRBJ2-5; size: .; CDR3: CASSQGSEGEDQETQYF
V: TRBV30; J: TRBJ2-7; size: .; CDR3: CASDIESYEQYF
V: TRBV7-9; J: TRBJ2-2; size: .; CDR3: CASSSTGELFF
V: TRBV19; J: TRBJ1-5; size: .; CDR3: CASSITGTSNQPQHF
V: TRBV19; J: TRBJ2-3; size: .; CDR3: CASSFEGRGANDTQYF
V: TRBV6-5; J: TRBJ2-6; size: .; CDR3: CASSYRLNSGANVLTF